In its sample, the clone carrying this T cell receptor beta chain was seen many times. The record originates from a study of blood T cells in healthy people across ages. Total RNA amounts of at least 6 micrograms were extracted per sample. The use of a sample-barcoded 5' primer and a J-beta primer mix characterized a second PCR of about 6 to 11 cycles. TCRdb reanalysed the 5' RACE reads using MiXCR and keeps one entry per CDR3 protein. The sample shows hundreds of thousands of distinct CDR3 sequences, around 26% of them seen only once. The CDR3 length is 16 residues. In germline, CDR1 is DFQATT, CDR2 SNEGSKA (reference sequence).

The sequence derives from an elderly woman in good health. The genes are TRBV20-1 and TRBJ2-4; 14 positions agree with TRBD2. The specimen was blood. The CDR3 here is CSIPGLAGVAKNIQYF. CDR3 DNA sequence: TGCAGCATTCCGGGACTAGCGGGGGTGGCCAAAAACATTCAGTACTTC.